The next 7 T cell receptor beta chains were all read from a single sample in a study of blood T cell repertoires in COVID-19. Sequencing was performed with immunoSEQ multiplex PCR; in TCRdb, only in-frame clones are kept and a portion is missing. The data contain about 210,000 clones, around four fifths of them singletons. The sample consisted of PBMCs or T cells enriched from blood (not recorded which). These receptors came from a man in his forties who had recovered from COVID-19.

The chain recombines TRBV30 with TRBJ1-5; D gene uncertain. Germline CDR1 is GTSNPN and CDR2 is SVGIG (reference sequence). This CDR3 comprises 13 residues. V was cut by 0 bases and J by 7 bases, with 10 bases left in between. CDR3 protein: CAWSVRSGQPQHF. CDR3 sequence (DNA): TGTGCCTGGAGTGTACGGTCGGGACAGCCCCAGCATTTT.

This clone was detected only a few times. The DNA for the CDR3 is TGCGCCAGCAGGTCTACAGGTTACAATGAGCAGTTCTTC. Its protein is CASRSTGYNEQFF. The genes are TRBV5-1 and TRBJ2-1, with D possibly being TRBD1 (5 bases). This CDR3 contains 13 residues. Germline V gene sequence: CDR1 SGHRS, CDR2 YFSETQ. Trimming removed 5 bases at V and 4 bases at J, with 10 bases between.

This sequence joins TRBV4-1 and TRBJ2-3; 8 bases map to TRBD2. The CDR3 extends over 16 amino acids. The germline CDR1 and CDR2 sequences are MGHRA and YSYEKL. The junction had 7 bases not matched to a gene; V was cut back by 2 bases and J by 3 bases. CDR3: CASSQREREYTDTQYF. The DNA for the CDR3 is TGCGCCAGCAGCCAAAGGGAGCGGGAGTATACAGATACGCAGTATTTT.

The rearrangement links TRBV19 to TRBJ2-6; 8 positions agree with TRBD1. Per the germline V gene, CDR1 is LNHDA and CDR2 is SQIVND (reference sequence). The CDR3 consists of 15 residues. The J segment lost 4 bases and the V segment lost 10 bases, leaving 9 bases of the junction unmatched. In nucleotides, the CDR3 is TGTGCCACTAACAGGGGGGATTCCGGGGCCAACGTCCTGACTTTC. Translated: CATNRGDSGANVLTF.

The J gene is TRBJ2-5, the V gene TRBV27; a possible D gene is TRBD1 (6 bases). Germline lookup yields CDR1 MNHEY and CDR2 SMNVEV (reference sequence). The CDR3 sequence is 15 residues long. V was shortened by 8 bases and J by 1 base, with 17 bases between the two germline ends. The CDR3 nucleotides read TGTGCCAGCCGGGACACTTCGTTGCTCCAAGAGACCCAGTACTTC. Translated, it gives CASRDTSLLQETQYF.

The chain couples TRBV6-5 to TRBJ1-6; D ambiguous. CDR3 size: 12 residues. Germline CDR1 is MNHEY and CDR2 is SVGAGI. Trimming shortened V by 4 bases and J by 4 bases, and 2 bases separated the two germline ends. CDR3 nucleotide sequence: TGTGCCAGCAGTTCGTATAATTCACCCCTCCACTTT. It is translated as CASSSYNSPLHF.

This clone has only one observation. The genes are TRBV7-9 and TRBJ1-4, with 9 bases fitting TRBD1. This CDR3 comprises 14 residues. Germline CDR1 reads SEHNR; CDR2 reads FQNEAQ (reference sequence). Trimming at V came to 5 bases and at J to 8 bases, leaving 6 bases not matched to a gene. The CDR3, as DNA: TGTGCCAGCAGCATACAGGGGGCGGGGGAAAAACTGTTTTTT. Its translation: CASSIQGAGEKLFF.